A selection of T cell receptor beta chains follows, all from one sample in a study of OX40 agonist ivuxolimab in advanced cancers. TCRdb keeps only in-frame clones here, not all; method: immunoSEQ multiplex PCR. The table records some 49,000 clones, around four fifths of them present only once. Sequenced material: CD4+ or CD8+ T cells sorted from blood, taken in a trial of the OX40 agonist ivuxolimab. The receptors shown here come from an adult with an advanced solid tumor such as melanoma, head and neck, liver or kidney cancer. Both conserved end residues are trimmed from each CDR3. Not every row has a clone size; where given, it reads once, few, many or a size class.

cdr3_length j_call v_call clone_size cdr3_aa
14 TRBJ2-7 TRBV7-9 NA ASSYLAGRLSYEQY
15 TRBJ2-5 TRBV19 NA ASSIDPRTGGQETQY
12 TRBJ1-2 TRBV7-9 NA ASSVNRADYGYT
12 TRBJ2-5 TRBV28 NA ASIRSGGKETQY
12 TRBJ2-2 TRBV11-3 once ASSLQQGSGELF
15 TRBJ2-1 TRBV7-3 NA ASSPGEGRGTYNEQF
12 TRBJ1-2 TRBV27 NA ASSLRVSNYGYT
9 TRBJ2-7 TRBV7-2 NA ASSSFYEQY
13 TRBJ1-2 TRBV5-1 NA ASSATGDFGGGYT
12 TRBJ2-2 TRBV9 NA ASSARGGTGELF
12 TRBJ2-5 TRBV11-3 NA ASRPTRWDETQY
10 TRBJ2-3 TRBV5-5 NA ASSQATDTQY
14 TRBJ2-5 TRBV29-1 NA SVDPLQTGNTETQY
10 TRBJ1-2 TRBV28 few ASTGRVDGYT
13 TRBJ2-3 TRBV7-3 NA ASSPLVTSTDTQY
14 NA TRBV18 NA ASSPIRIDTTYEQY
11 TRBJ2-5 TRBV6-5 NA ASSPTGVETQY
11 TRBJ2-1 TRBV5-1 NA ASSLQDYNEQF
11 TRBJ1-6 TRBV7-9 few ASSLVDNSPLH
13 TRBJ2-2 TRBV7-3 NA ASSLMGQNTGELF
14 TRBJ2-5 TRBV9 NA ASSVSGGTGEETQY
14 TRBJ1-5 TRBV4-1 NA ASSPGTGVGSQPQH
14 TRBJ2-5 TRBV5-1 NA ASGGTQGLGQETQY
11 TRBJ1-4 TRBV30 NA AWTRGGNEKLF
9 TRBJ1-2 TRBV20-1 once SARPAYGYT
11 TRBJ2-7 TRBV28 NA ASSWTGRNEQY
12 TRBJ1-4 TRBV7-2 NA ASSFDGSAEKLF
10 TRBJ1-1 TRBV30 NA AWRGDPTEAF
15 TRBJ2-6 TRBV2 NA ASSDTRGNAGANVLT
12 TRBJ2-3 TRBV6-5 NA ASTRRGWTDTQY
13 TRBJ2-1 TRBV4-3 NA ASSQVGSSFDEQF
13 TRBJ1-4 TRBV6-1 NA ASTLSEGRYEKLF
9 TRBJ2-2 TRBV30 NA AWSSTGELF
13 TRBJ2-3 TRBV18 NA ASSPSRGGTDTQY
12 TRBJ1-1 TRBV13 few ASSGTGTTTEAF
14 TRBJ1-2 TRBV5-4 few ASSKTGTAGAYGYT
11 TRBJ1-1 TRBV5-4 few ASSLARATEAF
11 TRBJ2-5 TRBV7-9 NA ASSEPGVETQY
12 TRBJ1-1 TRBV28 NA ASSSFKGNTEAF
12 TRBJ1-1 TRBV2 NA ASSPRQEDTEAF
14 TRBJ2-1 TRBV4-2 once ASSQQAGGQYNEQF
15 TRBJ1-5 TRBV5-8 NA ASSLTPGQGAYQPQH
12 TRBJ2-1 TRBV5-1 once ASSLFAGVNEQF
11 TRBJ2-3 TRBV7-3 NA ASSPGGRDTQY
13 TRBJ1-5 TRBV6-6 NA ASSYSKARDQPQH
15 TRBJ2-3 TRBV7-9 NA ASSRGEGFQAADTQY
12 TRBJ1-3 TRBV28 NA ASRPTGLGNTIY
11 TRBJ1-4 TRBV30 once AWVSQLNEKLF
9 TRBJ2-7 TRBV7-9 NA ASSLVIEQY
13 TRBJ2-1 TRBV28 once ASSLVTAADNEQF
11 TRBJ1-2 TRBV11-2 NA ASSPGQSYGYT
11 TRBJ1-1 TRBV27 NA ASRGRMNTEAF
13 TRBJ2-7 TRBV6-5 NA ASSYGVGGTAEQY
11 TRBJ1-2 TRBV6-5 NA ASSFTANYGYT
12 TRBJ1-1 TRBV4-1 NA ASSQMIGRAEAF